This T cell receptor beta chain appears in the sequencing data of a study of T cells in Graves' hyperthyroidism and ophthalmopathy. Study details: At the time of initial diagnosis and before any treatment, peripheral blood was collected.

This clonotype was detected ten times or more. Authors of the study amplified TCR beta CDR3 regions from RNA transcripts. The HTBI set primed first-round TCR CDR3 RT-PCR. MiXCR was run by TCRdb on the multiplex PCR reads, yielding one entry per CDR3 protein. The profile shows around 300,000 distinct CDR3 sequences, around 13% of them singletons. The CDR3 runs to 13 residues. Trimming left V 6 bases short and J 2 bases short, with 11 bases between. Germline-derived CDR1 and CDR2 are MDHEN and SYDVKM. Exclusion of patients followed from uncontrolled infection, other autoimmune disease, pregnancy or lactation. The diagnostic basis comprised clinical symptoms, serum thyroxine and TRAb, thyroid ultrasound and orbital computed tomography.

This sequence joins TRBV28 and TRBJ2-7; the D gene is possibly TRBD2 (5 bases). The source is a woman in her twenties or thirties with Graves' hyperthyroidism. The sample taken for sequencing was blood. The CDR3 loop reads CASSRFGTYEQYF. The CDR3 coding sequence is TGTGCCAGCAGCCGCTTCGGGACCTACGAGCAGTACTTC.